This T cell receptor (beta chain) is drawn from a study of CD4+ T cells in melanoma. The ends lost 4 bases at V and 8 bases at J; junction bases unmatched: 6. CDR3 length equals 13 residues. CDR1 is LNHDA and CDR2 is SQIVND in the germline V gene (reference sequence). Regarding the study as a whole: A reported correlation linked neoantigen-specific CD4+ T cells to CD8+, macrophage and B cell function. Reportedly, melanoma neoantigen-specific CD4+ T cells showed varied differentiation states.

A note on this clone: Antigen specificity is unknown.

Assay used: immunoSEQ multiplex PCR; TCRdb lists only in-frame clones, some missing. The table lists 9,500 to 13,000 clones, nearly 80% of them singletons. The receptor comes from a human donor with melanoma. Sequenced: cells from a culture (not recorded whether cultured in vitro). The chain uses TRBV19 and TRBJ1-2; the match to TRBD1 covers 8 bases. CDR3 sequence reads: CASSTGQGGGYTF. Written as DNA, the CDR3 is TGTGCCAGTAGTACAGGACAGGGAGGCGGCTACACCTTC.